Listed here is a single TCR beta chain. Antigen: not known. The sort gate was single viable CD3+CD4+CD8-CD45RO+ cells for memory CD4+ T cells. CD4+ T cells were isolated by positive magnetic selection. The sample originates from a study of memory CD4+ T cells and cytomegalovirus serostatus. Study summary: This sample comes from healthy Belgian adults, about 10 CMV seropositive, around 26 seronegative. Study observations and caveats: Suggested: most of the CMV-linked TCR signature lies in CD4+ memory cells.

Produced via immunoSEQ multiplex PCR; TCRdb's table is partial and in-frame only. This sample has 50,000 or so clones, with 82% found just once. Germline lookup yields CDR1 SGHVS and CDR2 FQNEAQ. The germline V and J ends were trimmed by 8 bases and 5 bases, with 12 bases remaining between them. The CDR3 spans 12 residues. The sequence came from an adult in good health and CMV-seronegative. Sequencing was carried out using memory CD4+ T cells from blood. The chain links TRBV7-8 to TRBJ2-5; D tentatively fits TRBD1 or TRBD2 (5 bases each). The CDR3 DNA sequence: TGTGCCAGCGGGGGATTCCGGGAGACCCAGTACTTC. This sequence encodes CASGGFRETQYF.